The clone carrying this TCR beta chain was detected a few times. Its target is unknown. The CDR3 contains 13 residues. Germline assignment: CDR1 SQVTM and CDR2 ANQGSEA. V lost 5 bases, J lost 2 bases, and 4 bases stayed unmatched. Each cDNA molecule carried a unique molecular identifier. MiXCR was run by TCRdb on the 5' RACE reads, yielding one entry per CDR3 protein. The table lists 85,000 to 100,000 distinct CDR3 sequences, approximately 15% of them singletons. This entry comes from a study of early T cells in non-severe SARS-CoV-2 infection. Study overall: Unsorted whole-blood RNA was sequenced in bulk, leaving chains unpaired.

Findings of the study overall: VDJdb matching, biased toward anti-spike CD8 responses, missed private and CD4 specificities.

The clonotype was recovered from an adult who was a healthcare worker with PCR-confirmed SARS-CoV-2 infection or an uninfected control (not recorded which). The genes are TRBV29-1 and TRBJ2-7, with 9 positions matching TRBD2. Sequencing was carried out using whole blood. The CDR3: CSVRTSDTYEQYF. The CDR3 DNA is TGCAGCGTTCGGACTAGCGATACCTACGAGCAGTACTTC.